This TCR beta chain was identified in a study of cytomegalovirus exposure and HLA in healthy donors. With 60 Vbeta and 13 Jbeta primers, the PCR was carried out. Repertoires were generated with immunoSEQ multiplex PCR, while TCRdb's copy carries only in-frame clones and drops some. The sample has 110,000 to 150,000 clones; about 80% are singletons. As to this clone: Its antigen remains unidentified.

Germline-derived CDR1 and CDR2 are LGHNA and YSLEER. CDR3 size: 12 residues. V lost 3 bases and J lost 7; bases outside the gene matches: 0. Whole-study results and caveats: Sequencing likely generated an artifact that appeared as a cluster of highly shared sequence variants.

The sample taken for sequencing was PBMCs. The rearrangement uses TRBV4-3 and TRBJ1-1, with 9 positions matching TRBD1. This receptor was identified in a male donor in good health and CMV-seropositive. The CDR3 protein is CASSQDRGEAFF. The CDR3 DNA reads TGCGCCAGCAGCCAGGACAGGGGTGAAGCTTTCTTT.